A selection of T cell receptor beta chains follows, all from one sample in a study of T cell responses to AZD1222 COVID-19 vaccine. Repertoires were generated with immunoSEQ multiplex PCR, while TCRdb's copy carries only in-frame clones and drops some. Of 130,000 or so clones listed, approximately 93% are singletons. Specimen: peripheral blood, collected on day 0 of AZD1222 vaccination. All receptors come from an adult in good health. Each CDR3 is given with its conserved first and last residue. A D gene is named only where the DNA matches it firmly. The size entry is marked missing in some rows and otherwise reads once, few, many or a size class.

clone_size: NA
v_call: TRBV11-2
j_call: TRBJ2-1
d_call: NA
cdr3_aa: CASRGLSNEQFF
cdr3_nt: TGTGCCAGCAGGGGCTTGTCTAATGAGCAGTTCTTC

clone_size: many
v_call: TRBV28
j_call: TRBJ2-7
d_call: TRBD2
cdr3_aa: CASSFFGTSGISREQYF
cdr3_nt: TGTGCCAGCAGTTTCTTCGGGACTAGCGGGATATCGAGGGAGCAGTACTTC

clone_size: NA
v_call: TRBV27
j_call: TRBJ2-5
d_call: NA
cdr3_aa: CASSLRPPALATTQETQYF
cdr3_nt: TGTGCCAGCAGTTTACGGCCCCCCGCCCTAGCGACCACGCAAGAGACCCAGTACTTC

clone_size: NA
v_call: TRBV6-2/TRBV6-3
j_call: TRBJ2-1
d_call: TRBD1
cdr3_aa: CASTYRGVPDNEQFF
cdr3_nt: TGTGCCAGCACTTACAGGGGAGTACCCGACAATGAGCAGTTCTTC

clone_size: NA
v_call: TRBV28
j_call: TRBJ1-6
d_call: TRBD1
cdr3_aa: CASSLIPGGVKSPLHF
cdr3_nt: TGTGCCAGCAGTTTAATTCCAGGGGGAGTTAAGTCACCCCTCCACTTT

clone_size: NA
v_call: TRBV28
j_call: TRBJ1-1
d_call: NA
cdr3_aa: CASSLQNTEAFF
cdr3_nt: TGTGCCAGCAGTCTCCAGAACACTGAAGCTTTCTTT

clone_size: NA
v_call: TRBV18
j_call: TRBJ1-1
d_call: TRBD1
cdr3_aa: CASSAIRGTGDTEAFF
cdr3_nt: TGTGCCAGCTCAGCAATCCGGGGGACAGGGGACACTGAAGCTTTCTTT

clone_size: NA
v_call: TRBV10-1
j_call: TRBJ2-7
d_call: TRBD1
cdr3_aa: CASSDFIRGQGYEQYF
cdr3_nt: TGCGCCAGCAGTGACTTTATTAGGGGACAGGGCTACGAGCAGTACTTC

clone_size: NA
v_call: TRBV6-5
j_call: TRBJ2-1
d_call: NA
cdr3_aa: CASSYAGSFYNEQFF
cdr3_nt: TGTGCCAGCAGTTACGCGGGGTCCTTCTACAATGAGCAGTTCTTC

clone_size: NA
v_call: TRBV3-1/TRBV3-2
j_call: TRBJ1-2
d_call: NA
cdr3_aa: CASSQGPVGATNYGYTF
cdr3_nt: TGTGCCAGCAGCCAAGGCCCTGTAGGCGCCACTAACTATGGCTACACCTTC

clone_size: NA
v_call: TRBV18
j_call: TRBJ2-1
d_call: NA
cdr3_aa: CASSQTGSRVNEQFF
cdr3_nt: TGTGCCAGCTCACAAACCGGGTCCCGGGTTAATGAGCAGTTCTTC

clone_size: few
v_call: TRBV7-2
j_call: TRBJ2-2
d_call: TRBD2
cdr3_aa: CASSLDGRSYTGELFF
cdr3_nt: TGTGCCAGCAGCTTAGACGGGAGGTCATACACCGGGGAGCTGTTTTTT

clone_size: NA
v_call: TRBV7-6
j_call: TRBJ2-7
d_call: TRBD1
cdr3_aa: CASSPGTVTYEQYF
cdr3_nt: TGTGCCAGCAGCCCGGGGACAGTTACCTACGAGCAGTACTTC

clone_size: NA
v_call: TRBV6-6
j_call: TRBJ2-7
d_call: TRBD1
cdr3_aa: CASSYPGQGIYEQYF
cdr3_nt: TGTGCCAGCAGTTACCCGGGACAGGGTATCTACGAGCAGTACTTC

clone_size: NA
v_call: TRBV5-1
j_call: TRBJ1-1
d_call: NA
cdr3_aa: CASSLTGGTEAFF
cdr3_nt: TGCGCCAGCAGCTTGACGGGGGGCACTGAAGCTTTCTTT

clone_size: NA
v_call: TRBV5-5
j_call: TRBJ1-5
d_call: NA
cdr3_aa: CASSLAGGDQPQHF
cdr3_nt: TGTGCCAGCAGCTTGGCGGGGGGGGATCAGCCCCAGCATTTT

clone_size: once
v_call: TRBV29-1
j_call: TRBJ1-4
d_call: TRBD1
cdr3_aa: CSVYRGGDDEKLFF
cdr3_nt: TGCAGCGTTTACAGGGGGGGCGATGATGAAAAACTGTTTTTT

clone_size: NA
v_call: TRBV7-3
j_call: TRBJ1-1
d_call: NA
cdr3_aa: CASSLTGRTEAFF
cdr3_nt: TGTGCCAGCAGCTTAACAGGACGAACTGAAGCTTTCTTT

clone_size: once
v_call: TRBV18
j_call: TRBJ2-3
d_call: TRBD1
cdr3_aa: CASSRIKGQGTDTQYF
cdr3_nt: TGTGCCAGCTCACGAATAAAAGGACAGGGGACAGATACGCAGTATTTT

clone_size: NA
v_call: TRBV15
j_call: TRBJ2-6
d_call: NA
cdr3_aa: CATSRTSGLGSGANVLTF
cdr3_nt: TGTGCCACCAGCAGGACATCAGGGTTAGGCTCTGGGGCCAACGTCCTGACTTTC

clone_size: NA
v_call: TRBV4-2
j_call: TRBJ2-7
d_call: NA
cdr3_aa: CASSQGGEAREQYF
cdr3_nt: TGTGCCAGCAGCCAAGGAGGGGAAGCTCGCGAGCAGTACTTC

clone_size: NA
v_call: TRBV5-5
j_call: TRBJ1-5
d_call: NA
cdr3_aa: CASSLLLYSNQPQHF
cdr3_nt: TGTGCCAGCAGCTTGCTCCTTTATAGCAATCAGCCCCAGCATTTT

clone_size: NA
v_call: TRBV21-1
j_call: TRBJ1-5
d_call: NA
cdr3_aa: CASSKIFEGCNQPQHF
cdr3_nt: TGTGCCAGCAGCAAAATCTTCGAAGGGTGCAATCAGCCCCAGCATTTT

clone_size: NA
v_call: TRBV5-1
j_call: TRBJ2-7
d_call: NA
cdr3_aa: CASSFSDRTPSYEQYF
cdr3_nt: TGCGCCAGCAGCTTCTCCGACAGGACCCCTTCCTACGAGCAGTACTTC

clone_size: NA
v_call: TRBV7-2
j_call: TRBJ1-2
d_call: TRBD1
cdr3_aa: CASSSGLGTGGRYGYTF
cdr3_nt: TGTGCCAGCAGCTCAGGGCTGGGGACAGGGGGCCGCTATGGCTACACCTTC

clone_size: NA
v_call: TRBV19
j_call: TRBJ1-4
d_call: TRBD1
cdr3_aa: CASSIASKDREIEKLFF
cdr3_nt: TGTGCCAGTAGTATAGCTTCGAAGGACAGGGAGATTGAAAAACTGTTTTTT

clone_size: NA
v_call: TRBV12-3/TRBV12-4
j_call: TRBJ1-6
d_call: NA
cdr3_aa: CASGSSDNSPLHF
cdr3_nt: TGTGCCAGCGGTAGCTCGGATAATTCACCCCTCCACTTT

clone_size: NA
v_call: TRBV4-3
j_call: TRBJ1-2
d_call: NA
cdr3_aa: CASSQVRGVNYGYTF
cdr3_nt: TGCGCCAGCAGCCAAGTCCGGGGGGTCAACTATGGCTACACCTTC

clone_size: NA
v_call: TRBV6-4
j_call: TRBJ2-6
d_call: NA
cdr3_aa: CASSDRNSGANVLTF
cdr3_nt: TGTGCCAGCAGCGACAGGAACTCTGGGGCCAACGTCCTGACTTTC

clone_size: NA
v_call: TRBV12-3/TRBV12-4
j_call: TRBJ2-7
d_call: NA
cdr3_aa: CASSLGRGEQYF
cdr3_nt: TGTGCCAGCAGTTTAGGCAGGGGTGAGCAGTACTTC

clone_size: NA
v_call: TRBV9
j_call: TRBJ1-4
d_call: NA
cdr3_aa: CASSVTVGGNEKLFF
cdr3_nt: TGTGCCAGCAGCGTTACAGTAGGGGGGAATGAAAAACTGTTTTTT